This T cell receptor beta chain was recovered during a study of blood T cell repertoires in COVID-19. About the research overall: Sample material is recorded as cDNA or gDNA derived from T cells, B-cell-depleted T cells, or PBMCs.

The CDR3 length is 19 residues. Losses at the gene ends were 5 bases for V and 0 bases for J; bases not matched to a gene: 13. Germline lookup yields CDR1 LGHNA and CDR2 YNFKEQ. Profiling relied on immunoSEQ multiplex PCR, and the TCRdb table lists in-frame clones only, not all of them. The sample lists 250,000 or so clones, 84% seen once, with 1.5% in the top ten. The chain uses TRBV4-2 and TRBJ2-1; 10 nucleotides match TRBD2. Sequencing input: peripheral blood. The clonotype was recovered from a woman in her thirties or forties who had recovered from COVID-19. The CDR3 region is CASSYGLAARISSYNEQFF. In DNA form, the CDR3 reads TGTGCCAGCAGCTACGGACTAGCGGCAAGAATTAGCTCCTACAATGAGCAGTTCTTC.